Listed below are T cell receptor beta chains from one sample, sequenced in a study of human CD8 memory T cell subsets. Following a re-call of the 5' RACE reads, TCRdb has one entry per CDR3 protein and lacks DNA. The clone table shows 15,000 to 20,000 distinct CDR3 sequences, with the ten largest holding 5.4%. The sequencing sample was made of CD8+ T cells from PBMCs. The receptors derive from a human donor in good health. Each CDR3 is given with its conserved first and last residue. For some rows the clone size is stated as once, few or many, or as a class when expanded; others skip it.

CDR3 protein,V gene,clone size,J gene
CASSKVVILGQRTDTQYF,TRBV19,-,TRBJ2-3
CAISEGQGIHYGYTF,TRBV10-3,-,TRBJ1-2
CASSQGIPGQGAYEQYF,TRBV4-1,-,TRBJ2-7
CASSLTAGYGGELFF,TRBV7-3,-,TRBJ2-2
CTSSPYRLSYEQYF,TRBV1,-,TRBJ2-7
CASSLGEGEQYF,TRBV7-6,-,TRBJ2-7
CASSLSGDGYTF,TRBV7-9,-,TRBJ1-2
CASSEPDREVAEQYF,TRBV2,-,TRBJ2-7
CASSYSFPGKNIQYF,TRBV6-5,-,TRBJ2-4
CASSLDSDRRNTEAFF,TRBV12-3/TRBV12-4,-,TRBJ1-1
CASSSSRGNYNEQFF,TRBV12-3/TRBV12-4,-,TRBJ2-1
CATSPRQIPYTEAFF,TRBV15,-,TRBJ1-1
CASSLGGPGAEQFF,TRBV7-9,-,TRBJ2-1
CASYQGVRALHF,TRBV21-1,-,TRBJ1-6
CASSLVATEAFF,TRBV5-1,medium-sized,TRBJ1-1
CSARLRYIANEQFF,TRBV20-1,-,TRBJ2-1
CAWSVGQGPYEQYF,TRBV30,-,TRBJ2-7
CASSAGSRSYNEQFF,TRBV19,-,TRBJ2-1
CASSSPTGQGSYGYTF,TRBV7-9,-,TRBJ1-2
CASSRVVEGHTGELFF,TRBV7-6,-,TRBJ2-2
CSARDTGPNEKLFF,TRBV20-1,-,TRBJ1-4
CASSRDNYEQYF,TRBV12-3/TRBV12-4,-,TRBJ2-7
CASSEEDSSYNSPLHF,TRBV6-1,-,TRBJ1-6
CASLSWGNTEAFF,TRBV6-6,-,TRBJ1-1
CASSLWGAEAFF,TRBV28,-,TRBJ1-1
CASSQVRVGTEAFF,TRBV4-1,-,TRBJ1-1
CASSQAGRASAYEQYF,TRBV3-1,medium-sized,TRBJ2-7
CASSLAPPGLPYNEQFF,TRBV11-2,-,TRBJ2-1
CASKWKGQIYNEQFF,TRBV6-1,-,TRBJ2-1
CASSEVGAGYNEQFF,TRBV19,-,TRBJ2-1
CASRSGSAEQYF,TRBV6-6,-,TRBJ2-7
CASSQGRHSGNTIYF,TRBV12-3/TRBV12-4,-,TRBJ1-3
CSARDTRTTNEKLFF,TRBV20-1,-,TRBJ1-4
CASSLEGAENEQFF,TRBV5-6,medium-sized,TRBJ2-1
CASSLGDNRGTEAFF,TRBV28,-,TRBJ1-1
CASIEDRENEKLFF,TRBV6-5,-,TRBJ1-4
CASRPEEASYEQYF,TRBV27,-,TRBJ2-7